The next 13 T cell receptor beta chains were all read from a single sample in a study of T cells in Graves' hyperthyroidism and ophthalmopathy. Researchers took RNA transcripts and amplified the TCR beta CDR3 regions from them. RT-PCR in the first round (using the HTBI primer set) targeted the TCR CDR3. TCRdb reprocessed the multiplex PCR reads with MiXCR, giving one entry per CDR3 protein. This repertoire shows roughly 170,000 distinct CDR3 sequences, 9.4% found once; its top ten account for about 20%. Specimen: blood. These receptor sequences come from a woman aged 18-29 years with Graves' hyperthyroidism that later progressed to Graves' ophthalmopathy.

At least ten counts were recorded for this clonotype. The chain carries TRBV28 and TRBJ2-1, with 8 bases identical to TRBD2. The CDR3 extends over 16 amino acids. J gave up 5 bases and V 5 bases, and 11 bases lay outside the gene matches. Germline CDR1 is MDHEN and CDR2 is SYDVKM. The CDR3 bases are TGTGCCAGCAGTCCCCAGAGCGGGAGAGGGCACAATGAGCAGTTCTTC. It yields the protein CASSPQSGRGHNEQFF.

This clonotype appeared many times. The chain carries TRBV7-8 and TRBJ2-3; D possibly corresponds to TRBD2 (6 bases). V was trimmed by 1 base and J by 3 bases, leaving 8 bases between them. Germline loops: CDR1 SGHVS, CDR2 FQNEAQ. This CDR3 region has 14 residues. CDR3 bases: TGTGCCAGCAGCTTAGGGGCGGGAACAGATACGCAGTATTTT. Its translation is CASSLGAGTDTQYF.

This clonotype appeared many times. The genes are TRBV10-3 and TRBJ1-1; D is possibly TRBD1 (5 bases). Per germline, CDR1 ENHRY and CDR2 SYGVKD. Trimming removed 11 bases from V and 4 bases from J, with 14 bases in between. The CDR3 totals 12 residues. The CDR3 DNA sequence: TGTGCCGTATCGGGGCTAGGCACTGAAGCTTTCTTT. The encoded protein is CAVSGLGTEAFF.

Comments on this clonotype: One junction end disagrees with the germline gene, perhaps due to a read error. The V gene is TRBV11-2, the J gene TRBJ2-7; D ambiguous. The CDR3 totals 13 residues. Per germline, CDR1 SGHAT and CDR2 FQNNGV. The CDR3, as DNA: TGTGCCAGCAGCCGAGACATACCCTACGGGCAGTACTTC. This gives the protein CASSRDIPYGQYF. The whole variable domain, filled in from reference TRBV11-2 and TRBJ2-7, reads EAGVAQSPRYKIIEKRQSVAFWCNPISGHATLYWYQQILGQGPKLLIQFQNNGVVDDSQLPKDRFSAERLKGVDSTLKIQPAKLEDSAVYLCASSRDIPYGQYFGPGTRLTVT.

There are many counts of this clonotype. This rearrangement joins TRBV18 to TRBJ1-2; TRBD1 agrees at 7 bases. V lost 3 bases and J lost 7; bases outside the gene matches: 5. The CDR3 extends over 13 amino acids. Germline CDR1 and CDR2: KGHSH and LQKENI. In DNA form, the CDR3 reads TGTGCCAGCTCACCGTTAGACAGGGCTGGCTACACCTTC. Encoded protein: CASSPLDRAGYTF.

This clonotype appeared many times. The V and J genes are TRBV3-1 and TRBJ1-2; a weak D match, TRBD1 (6 bases). From germline, CDR1 is LGHDT and CDR2 YNNKEL (reference sequence). The length of the CDR3 is 17 residues. V was pared by 0 bases and J by 2 bases, with 16 bases between. The CDR3 region has the DNA TGTGCCAGCAGCCAAGAAGTGAGGGACACCGCAAACTATGGCTACACCTTC. Amino acid sequence: CASSQEVRDTANYGYTF. The full variable domain, with the rest looked up from reference TRBV3-1 and TRBJ1-2, is DTAVSQTPKYLVTQMGNDKSIKCEQNLGHDTMYWYKQDSKKFLKIMFSYNNKELIINETVPNRFSPKSPDKAHLNLHINSLELGDSAVYFCASSQEVRDTANYGYTFGSGTRLTVV.

This clonotype was seen repeatedly, ten times or more. The chain uses TRBV19 and TRBJ2-1; the D is unclear. Trimming pared 4 bases from V and 2 bases from J, leaving 21 bases between. The germline CDR1 and CDR2 sequences are LNHDA and SQIVND (reference sequence). The CDR3 length is 18 residues. CDR3 residues: CASSKRIFEETPYNEQFF. CDR3 in DNA: TGTGCCAGTAGTAAGAGAATTTTTGAGGAGACCCCCTACAATGAGCAGTTCTTC.

This clonotype was seen repeatedly, ten times or more. At one end, the junction sequence differs from germline, possibly due to a read error. The rearrangement uses TRBV30 and TRBJ2-3; weak D call: TRBD1 (5 bases). CDR3 length equals 14 residues. Germline CDR1 is GTSNPN and CDR2 is SVGIG (reference sequence). CDR3: CAWSRVSAADTQYF. The CDR3 DNA sequence: TGTGCTTGGAGCAGGGTGAGCGCGGCAGATACGCAGTATTTT.

This clonotype has ten or more counts. The chain recombines TRBV28 with TRBJ2-1, with D possibly being TRBD2 (6 bases). The germline V gene encodes CDR1 MDHEN and CDR2 SYDVKM. V was cut by 3 bases and J by 0 bases, with 9 bases left in between. The CDR3 runs to 15 residues. The CDR3 coding sequence is TGTGCCAGCAGTTTCGTGACTAGCTCCTACAATGAGCAGTTCTTC. Protein: CASSFVTSSYNEQFF.

This clonotype was detected ten times or more. The genes are TRBV20-1 and TRBJ1-1; D may be TRBD1 (5 bases). V lost 6 bases and J 4 bases, leaving 9 bases between the germline ends. Germline CDR1 and CDR2: DFQATT and SNEGSKA (reference sequence). CDR3 length: 11 amino acids. The CDR3 DNA reads TGCAGTGCCCGACAGCGCACTGAAGCTTTCTTT. Translated, it gives CSARQRTEAFF.

This clonotype was found many times. CDR3 loop: CASSVNRAHSYGYTF. Written as DNA, the CDR3 is TGTGCCAGCAGCGTAAACAGGGCCCATAGCTATGGCTACACCTTC. This chain uses TRBV9 with TRBJ1-2; TRBD1 is a possible D gene (6 bases). Germline V gene sequence: CDR1 SGDLS, CDR2 YYNGEE. Trimming left V 1 base short and J 4 bases short, with 14 bases between. The CDR3 spans 15 residues.

The sample holds a few counts of this clonotype. The chain links TRBV27 to TRBJ1-2, with D possibly matching TRBD1 (5 bases). The V end was cut by 6 bases, the J end by 3 bases, with 11 bases between. Germline V gene sequence: CDR1 MNHEY, CDR2 SMNVEV (reference sequence). This CDR3 region has 13 residues. CDR3 protein: CASRAGSYYGYTF. In DNA form, the CDR3 reads TGTGCCAGCAGGGCAGGGTCCTACTATGGCTACACCTTC.

This clonotype was found many times. This chain connects TRBV19 to TRBJ2-7, with no clear D. The CDR3 loop spans 13 amino acids. CDR1 is LNHDA, CDR2 SQIVND, per germline (reference sequence). V gave up 3 bases and J gave up 7 bases, with 13 bases separating them. The CDR3 spells CASSIEISLEQYF. The CDR3, as DNA: TGTGCCAGTAGTATCGAAATATCCCTGGAGCAGTACTTC.